These 30 T cell receptor beta chains originate from one sample sequenced in a study of OX40 agonist ivuxolimab in advanced cancers. Produced via immunoSEQ multiplex PCR; TCRdb's table is partial and in-frame only. Here the sample spans almost 80,000 clones, 87% being singletons. This material consisted of CD4+ or CD8+ T cells sorted from blood, taken in a trial of the OX40 agonist ivuxolimab. The origin of the receptors is an adult with an advanced solid tumor such as melanoma, head and neck, liver or kidney cancer.

The CDR3, as DNA: TGTGCCAGCAGTCCTCGACAGGGCAATGAGCAGTTCTTC. Protein: CASSPRQGNEQFF. The chain couples TRBV6-1 to TRBJ2-1; TRBD1 matches at 7 bases. The CDR3 length is 13 residues. V gave up 5 bases and J gave up 6 bases; unmatched junction bases: 4. Germline CDR1 is MNHNS and CDR2 is SASEGT.

The rearrangement uses TRBV18 and TRBJ2-5, with 7 bases that match TRBD1. The CDR3 runs to 16 residues. CDR1 is KGHSH, CDR2 LQKENI, per germline. Germline trimming cut 0 bases from V and 1 base from J; bases unmatched to any gene: 5. CDR3 sequence reads: CASSPPVGQPQETQYF. CDR3 DNA: TGTGCCAGCTCACCACCGGTGGGACAGCCCCAAGAGACCCAGTACTTC. Full variable domain (remainder filled in from reference TRBV18 and TRBJ2-5): NAGVMQNPRHLVRRRGQEARLRCSPMKGHSHVYWYRQLPEEGLKFMVYLQKENIIDESGMPKERFSAEFPKEGPSILRIQQVVRGDSAAYFCASSPPVGQPQETQYFGPGTRLLVL.

DNA of the CDR3: TGTGCCAGCAGTGCCTCCGGGGGGGGAGATGAGCAGTTCTTC. Translation gives CASSASGGGDEQFF. The rearrangement joins TRBV6-1 to TRBJ2-1; TRBD2 agrees at 8 bases. V lost 4 bases and J lost 8; bases outside the gene matches: 7. CDR1 is MNHNS and CDR2 is SASEGT in the germline V gene. There are 14 residues in the CDR3.

The CDR3 sequence: CASSLLDRVTEAFF. CDR3 nucleotide sequence: TGTGCCAGCAGTTTATTGGACAGGGTCACTGAAGCTTTCTTT. This rearrangement joins TRBV28 to TRBJ1-1; 8 positions agree with TRBD1. Germline V gene lookup returns CDR1 MDHEN and CDR2 SYDVKM. CDR3 size: 14 residues. Unmatched junction bases numbered 2, after V lost 1 base and J lost 4 bases.

In DNA form, the CDR3 reads TGTGCCAGCAGCCAAGTTAGACAGGGCCCCACTGAAGCTTTCTTT. Translated, it gives CASSQVRQGPTEAFF. The gene calls are TRBV4-2 and TRBJ1-1; 7 nucleotides match TRBD1. Germline CDR1 and CDR2: LGHNA and YNFKEQ. The CDR3 sequence is 15 residues long. Losses at the gene ends were 1 base for V and 4 bases for J; bases not matched to a gene: 6.

The J gene is TRBJ1-2, the V gene TRBV6-6; 7 bases agree with TRBD1. The junction had 2 bases not matched to a gene; V was cut back by 0 bases and J by 4 bases. Germline loops: CDR1 MNHNY, CDR2 SVGAGI (reference sequence). The CDR3 extends over 14 amino acids. CDR3 residues: CASSYSRTGYGYTF. CDR3 in DNA: TGTGCCAGCAGTTACTCGCGGACAGGCTATGGCTACACCTTC.

V and J are TRBV28 and TRBJ1-1, with D possibly TRBD1 on 6 matching bases. The CDR3 spans 17 residues. CDR1 is MDHEN and CDR2 is SYDVKM in the germline V gene. V lost 4 bases and J lost 3, with 21 bases in between. DNA of the CDR3: TGTGCCAGCAGTTCCCCCGACGGTCCCAACAGGGACACTGAAGCTTTCTTT. It codes for CASSSPDGPNRDTEAFF.

The V and J genes are TRBV28 and TRBJ2-1; tentatively, D is TRBD2 (6 bases). Germline assignment: CDR1 MDHEN and CDR2 SYDVKM. There are 15 residues in the CDR3. Trimming took off 3 bases at V and 2 bases at J, with 11 bases between the two ends. This CDR3 reads CASSFGGSPYNEQFF. The CDR3, as DNA: TGTGCCAGCAGTTTTGGAGGGAGCCCCTACAATGAGCAGTTCTTC. The variable domain in full, with the rest retrieved from reference TRBV28 and TRBJ2-1, is DVKVTQSSRYLVKRTGEKVFLECVQDMDHENMFWYRQDPGLGLRLIYFSYDVKMKEKGDIPEGYSVSREKKERFSLILESASTNQTSMYLCASSFGGSPYNEQFFGPGTRLTVL.

The chain couples TRBV25-1 to TRBJ2-6; D gene ambiguous. Germline V gene lookup returns CDR1 MGHDK and CDR2 SYGVNS. V lost 6 bases and J 1 base, leaving 10 bases between the germline ends. This CDR3 spans 15 amino acids. CDR3 sequence: CASSPLGSGANVLTF. CDR3 nucleotides: TGTGCCAGCAGCCCCCTCGGTTCTGGGGCCAACGTCCTGACTTTC.

The rearrangement uses TRBV19 and TRBJ1-5, with D perhaps TRBD1 (6 bases). The CDR3 totals 13 residues. Germline V CDR1 and CDR2: LNHDA, SQIVND (reference sequence). V was pared by 9 bases and J by 2 bases, with 11 bases between. In nucleotides, the CDR3 is TGTGCCAGCATGACAGGAGGCAATCAGCCCCAGCATTTT. Translating it yields CASMTGGNQPQHF.

The V and J genes are TRBV10-3 and TRBJ2-1, with 8 bases matching TRBD1. CDR1 and CDR2 from the germline V gene are ENHRY and SYGVKD. V trimming: 7 bases; J trimming: 7 bases; junction bases outside the gene matches: 15. The CDR3 is 16 residues long. CDR3 loop: CAIKPLEGRGHNEQFF. As DNA, the CDR3 is TGTGCCATCAAGCCCCTCGAGGGCAGGGGGCATAATGAGCAGTTCTTC.

The chain uses TRBV7-2 and TRBJ2-4; D uncertain. Germline values: CDR1 SGHTA, CDR2 FQGNSA. The CDR3 covers 15 residues. V was shortened by 5 bases and J by 3 bases, with 14 bases between the two germline ends. The DNA for the CDR3 is TGTGCCAGCAGCACCCGAGTTCTGGACAAAAACATTCAGTACTTC. It yields the protein CASSTRVLDKNIQYF.

The chain has TRBV19 and TRBJ2-7; 7 bases map to TRBD2. Germline-derived CDR1 and CDR2 are LNHDA and SQIVND (reference sequence). The V gene end was trimmed by 4 bases and the J gene end by 3 bases; junction bases not matched to a gene: 3. The CDR3 is 13 residues long. As DNA, the CDR3 is TGTGCCAGTAGTAGCGGGAGAGGCTACGAGCAGTACTTC. It is translated as CASSSGRGYEQYF.

The chain is built from TRBV6-5 and TRBJ2-2, with unresolved D. This CDR3 has 15 residues. Germline V gene data show CDR1 as MNHEY and CDR2 as SVGAGI. The V end was cut by 0 bases, the J end by 4 bases, with 9 bases between. DNA of the CDR3: TGTGCCAGCAGTTACTCGAAGGTGCGCACCGGGGAGCTGTTTTTT. Amino acids: CASSYSKVRTGELFF.

The chain carries TRBV6-1 and TRBJ2-1; D is undetermined. The CDR3 extends over 15 amino acids. V lost 7 bases to trimming and J lost 8 bases, with 21 bases between them. The V gene's germline CDR1 is MNHNS and CDR2 SASEGT. The DNA for the CDR3 is TGTGCCAGCACAATCTCCCCCTTTCGCAGCGATGAGCAGTTCTTC. Its protein product is CASTISPFRSDEQFF.

The chain links TRBV14 to TRBJ2-7; D is unresolved. Per germline, CDR1 SGHDN and CDR2 FVKESK. This CDR3 comprises 11 residues. V dropped 3 bases and J dropped 6 bases, with 6 bases sitting between them. The CDR3 here is CASSHGPEQYF. The CDR3 coding sequence is TGTGCCAGCAGCCACGGACCCGAGCAGTACTTC.

This clone occurred a few times. The chain recombines TRBV19 with TRBJ1-5; D unclear. Trimming left V 2 bases short and J 15 bases short, with 11 bases between. This CDR3 comprises 11 residues. Germline CDR1 LNHDA, CDR2 SQIVND (reference sequence). This chain's CDR3 is CASSISSAWHF. CDR3 DNA: TGTGCCAGTAGTATATCCAGCGCATGGCATTTT.

This clone has just one count. This chain links TRBV11-1 with TRBJ2-7; 10 bases fit TRBD1. J gave up 7 bases and V 3 bases, and 6 bases lay outside the gene matches. Germline loops: CDR1 SGHAT, CDR2 FQDESV (reference sequence). The CDR3 loop spans 14 amino acids. CDR3 sequence reads: CASSFGTGVSEQYF. CDR3 sequence (DNA): TGTGCCAGCAGCTTCGGGACAGGGGTTTCAGAGCAGTACTTC.

V gene TRBV18 combines with J gene TRBJ1-4, with D possibly TRBD1 on 5 matching bases. V was clipped by 0 bases and J by 7 bases, with 12 bases between them. Germline values: CDR1 KGHSH, CDR2 LQKENI. The CDR3 has 15 amino acids. This chain's CDR3 is CASSPPGEGSEKLFF. The CDR3 DNA reads as TGTGCCAGCTCACCACCGGGAGAGGGGAGTGAAAAACTGTTTTTT. The full variable domain, with the rest looked up from reference TRBV18 and TRBJ1-4, is NAGVMQNPRHLVRRRGQEARLRCSPMKGHSHVYWYRQLPEEGLKFMVYLQKENIIDESGMPKERFSAEFPKEGPSILRIQQVVRGDSAAYFCASSPPGEGSEKLFFGSGTQLSVL.

This rearrangement joins TRBV5-1 to TRBJ2-1, with D unresolved. This CDR3 spans 13 amino acids. Germline CDR1 SGHRS, CDR2 YFSETQ. The V end lost 4 bases, the J end lost 7 bases, and 12 bases lay between the germline ends. The CDR3 loop is CASSVAQRNEQFF. CDR3 in DNA: TGCGCCAGCAGCGTGGCTCAGAGGAATGAGCAGTTCTTC.

The chain combines TRBV2 with TRBJ1-6; TRBD1 might be the D (6 bases). V dropped 1 base and J dropped 10 bases, with 11 bases sitting between them. Germline CDR1 SNHLY, CDR2 FYNNEI. The CDR3 spans 14 residues. The CDR3 sequence: CASSEGVTGSPLHF. DNA for the CDR3: TGTGCCAGCAGTGAAGGGGTAACAGGGTCACCCCTCCACTTT.

The V gene is TRBV19, the J gene TRBJ2-5; D remains unclear. Trimming shortened V by 5 bases and J by 0 bases, and 19 bases separated the two germline ends. The V gene's germline CDR1 is LNHDA and CDR2 SQIVND (reference sequence). This CDR3 region has 17 residues. CDR3 coding DNA: TGTGCCAGTAGTCAAACCCCCACCCGGGCCTACCAAGAGACCCAGTACTTC. Translated, it gives CASSQTPTRAYQETQYF.

The chain joins TRBV10-3 to TRBJ2-5, with D possibly TRBD2 on 6 matching bases. The CDR3 sequence is 14 residues long. Germline V lookup: CDR1 ENHRY, CDR2 SYGVKD. V gave up 2 bases and J gave up 5 bases, with 12 bases separating them. The DNA for the CDR3 is TGTGCCATCAGTGAGGCGGGACTCGTGGAGACCCAGTACTTC. Encoded protein: CAISEAGLVETQYF.

Comment on this clone: Without the conserved terminal phenylalanine or tryptophan, this CDR3 likely stems from a read error. The DNA is left out, because the CDR3 cannot be placed on it with certainty; the CDR3 is given as TCRdb lists it. This chain joins TRBV29-1 and TRBJ1-2. The CDR3 is made up of 9 amino acids, end residues included. Germline CDR1 reads SQVTM; CDR2 reads ANQGSEA. The CDR3 is CSSGRTQVY.

V and J are TRBV11-2 and TRBJ1-3, with D tentatively TRBD1 (5 bases). Trimming took off 5 bases at V and 4 bases at J, with 18 bases between the two ends. The germline CDR1 and CDR2 sequences are SGHAT and FQNNGV. The CDR3 runs to 16 residues. The DNA for the CDR3 is TGTGCCAGCAGCGACGACCGACAGCTCTGGGGAAACACCATATATTTT. It yields the protein CASSDDRQLWGNTIYF.

The chain has TRBV4-1 and TRBJ2-6; 9 bases map to TRBD1. V lost 1 base and J lost 2; bases outside the gene matches: 9. Germline values: CDR1 MGHRA, CDR2 YSYEKL. The CDR3 is 19 residues long. The CDR3 region is CASSQVSGTGRPGANVLTF. The CDR3 DNA reads as TGCGCCAGCAGCCAAGTTTCGGGGACAGGGCGACCTGGGGCCAACGTCCTGACTTTC.

The genes are TRBV2 and TRBJ2-7; TRBD1 aligns across 8 bases. Germline V gene data show CDR1 as SNHLY and CDR2 as FYNNEI. The CDR3 consists of 15 residues. After removal of 4 bases from V and 2 bases from J, the junction contained 7 bases not matched to a gene. CDR3 residues: CASSVGRGLTYEQYF. As DNA, the CDR3 is TGTGCCAGCAGTGTTGGCAGGGGGCTAACCTACGAGCAGTACTTC.

The chain is built from TRBV6-5 and TRBJ1-2, with D unclear. Germline loops: CDR1 MNHEY, CDR2 SVGAGI. The CDR3 runs to 14 residues. V gave up 5 bases and J gave up 4 bases, with 14 bases separating them. The CDR3: CASSPREGSYGYTF. The CDR3 nucleotides are TGTGCCAGCAGTCCCCGGGAGGGCAGCTATGGCTACACCTTC.

This chain uses TRBV7-3 with TRBJ2-1; D perhaps matches TRBD2 (6 bases). The V gene lost 5 bases and the J gene lost 5 bases, with 10 bases spanning the gap. In germline, CDR1 is SGHTA, CDR2 FQGTGA. CDR3 length: 13 residues. This chain's CDR3 is CASSPAGDNEQFF. CDR3 DNA sequence: TGTGCCAGCAGCCCAGCGGGCGACAATGAGCAGTTCTTC.

The chain is built from TRBV19 and TRBJ2-1; 8 bases map to TRBD2. V trimming: 5 bases; J trimming: 5 bases; junction bases outside the gene matches: 11. In germline, CDR1 is LNHDA, CDR2 SQIVND (reference sequence). The CDR3 length is 16 residues. The CDR3 loop reads CASSPIWGSGDNEQFF. The DNA for the CDR3 is TGTGCCAGTAGTCCCATCTGGGGTAGCGGGGACAATGAGCAGTTCTTC.